Each of the 14 T cell receptor beta chains below was sequenced from the same sample in a study of glioma-infiltrating T cells. The iRepertoire nested amplicon-rescue multiplex PCR amplified TCR alpha and beta CDR3s from RNA. TCRdb re-called the multiplex PCR reads through MiXCR, storing one row per CDR3 protein. The repertoire includes about 410,000 distinct CDR3 sequences, roughly two fifths of them detected once, and 12% sits in the top ten. The specimen sequenced was glioma tissue, nonneoplastic brain tissue, or PBMCs (not recorded which). The receptors were gathered from a human donor with low-grade glioma or glioblastoma, undergoing nonglioma brain surgery, or in good health (not recorded which).

Only a few counts were recorded for this clonotype. The chain recombines TRBV20-1 with TRBJ2-1, with a weak D call TRBD2 (6 bases). Deletions cut 4 bases from V and 4 bases from J, with 14 bases between. Germline V CDR1 and CDR2: DFQATT, SNEGSKA (reference sequence). This CDR3 region has 14 residues. This chain's CDR3 is CSAKISGLYNEQFF. The CDR3 region has the DNA TGCAGTGCTAAGATTAGCGGACTATACAATGAGCAGTTCTTC.

This clonotype was seen many times. The chain recombines TRBV28 with TRBJ2-3, with 8 bases lining up with TRBD2. V trimming: 2 bases; J trimming: 2 bases; junction bases outside the gene matches: 6. Germline V lookup: CDR1 MDHEN, CDR2 SYDVKM. This CDR3 comprises 16 residues. As DNA, the CDR3 is TGTGCCAGCAGTTTAACCACTAGCGGAACCACAGATACGCAGTATTTT. It yields the protein CASSLTTSGTTDTQYF.

The table lists this clonotype with a few counts. CDR3 sequence reads: CASSEEGTSSYEQYF. CDR3 in DNA: TGTGCCAGCAGTGAAGAAGGGACAAGCTCCTACGAGCAGTACTTC. This chain joins TRBV6-1 and TRBJ2-7; maybe TRBD1 (6 bases). Trimming removed 1 base from V and 0 bases from J, with 10 bases in between. Looked up from germline, CDR1 is MNHNS and CDR2 is SASEGT. The CDR3 spans 15 residues.

The chain combines TRBV20-1 with TRBJ2-2; tentatively, D is TRBD2 (6 bases). Germline-derived CDR1 and CDR2 are DFQATT and SNEGSKA (reference sequence). Trimming left V 5 bases short and J 0 bases short, with 10 bases between. The CDR3 extends over 14 amino acids. This CDR3 reads CSAPRLANTGELFF. The CDR3 nucleotides read TGCAGTGCTCCGCGACTAGCGAACACCGGGGAGCTGTTTTTT.

This clonotype was seen once. This chain connects TRBV29-1 to TRBJ2-3; possibly TRBD1 for D (6 bases). Germline assignment: CDR1 SQVTM and CDR2 ANQGSEA. This CDR3 has 13 residues. Trimming pared 6 bases from V and 3 bases from J, leaving 13 bases between. CDR3 amino acids: CSVDRPGTDTQYF. DNA of the CDR3: TGCAGCGTCGACAGGCCAGGGACAGATACGCAGTATTTT.

This clonotype was detected a few times. This sequence joins TRBV15 and TRBJ2-3; TRBD1 aligns across 7 bases. The V gene end was trimmed by 1 base and the J gene end by 6 bases; junction bases not matched to a gene: 10. This CDR3 spans 16 amino acids. Germline CDR1 reads LNHNV; CDR2 reads YYDKDF (reference sequence). CDR3 loop: CATSRGGGRRPDTQYF. CDR3 nucleotides: TGTGCCACCAGCAGAGGAGGGGGCCGCAGACCCGATACGCAGTATTTT. Complete variable domain (other parts from reference TRBV15 and TRBJ2-3): DAMVIQNPRYQVTQFGKPVTLSCSQTLNHNVMYWYQQKSSQAPKLLFHYYDKDFNNEADTPDNFQSRRPNTSFCFLDIRSPGLGDTAMYLCATSRGGGRRPDTQYFGPGTRLTVL.

The CDR3 DNA follows: TGTGCCAGCAGGGCGACTAGCGGGAGCTGGAATACGCAGTATTTT. This encodes CASRATSGSWNTQYF. The rearrangement links TRBV7-2 to TRBJ2-3; 12 bases match TRBD2. The junction had 8 bases not matched to a gene; V was cut back by 6 bases and J by 7 bases. Germline CDR1 is SGHTA and CDR2 is FQGNSA. The CDR3 covers 15 residues.

In its sample, this clonotype was seen once. Just one base apart from a much larger clone, this may be a read error. This chain joins TRBV20-1 and TRBJ1-1; D ambiguous. Germline lookup yields CDR1 DFQATT and CDR2 SNEGSKA (reference sequence). This CDR3 comprises 13 residues. V gave up 6 bases and J gave up 1 base, with 12 bases separating them. The CDR3 protein is CSAVGRRNTEAFF. As DNA, the CDR3 is TGCAGTGCCGTAGGCAGGCGGAACACTGAAGCTTTCTTT.

There are a few counts of this clonotype. The chain joins TRBV7-2 to TRBJ2-5, with 8 bases that match TRBD2. V lost 0 bases, J lost 3 bases, and 6 bases stayed unmatched. The CDR3 totals 16 residues. Germline lookup yields CDR1 SGHTA and CDR2 FQGNSA. The CDR3 sequence: CASSLAIAGLKETQYF. DNA of the CDR3: TGTGCCAGCAGCTTAGCGATAGCGGGACTTAAAGAGACCCAGTACTTC. Filled out from reference TRBV7-2 and TRBJ2-5, the complete variable domain reads GAGVSQSPSNKVTEKGKDVELRCDPISGHTALYWYRQSLGQGLEFLIYFQGNSAPDKSGLPSDRFSAERTGGSVSTLTIQRTQQEDSAVYLCASSLAIAGLKETQYFGPGTRLLVL.

In its sample, this clonotype was seen a few times. This chain uses TRBV7-2 with TRBJ1-1, with 7 bases identical to TRBD1. Germline lookup yields CDR1 SGHTA and CDR2 FQGNSA. CDR3 length equals 15 residues. J gave up 2 bases and V 1 base, and 4 bases lay outside the gene matches. CDR3 nucleotide sequence: TGTGCCAGCAGCTTAGGACAGGGAGAAAACACTGAAGCTTTCTTT. Amino acid sequence: CASSLGQGENTEAFF.

This rearrangement joins TRBV7-3 to TRBJ2-3; 12 bases line up with TRBD2. Per germline, CDR1 SGHTA and CDR2 FQGTGA. The CDR3 is 16 residues long. The junction had 8 bases not matched to a gene; V was cut back by 6 bases and J by 4 bases. CDR3 DNA: TGTGCCAGCAGTCACGGGAGACTAGCGGGAGCAGATACGCAGTATTTT. This encodes CASSHGRLAGADTQYF.

The CDR3 region is CASSLSLSSGRGLNTQYF. In DNA, the CDR3 is TGTGCCAGCAGCTTGTCCCTGTCTAGCGGGAGGGGCCTGAATACGCAGTATTTT. The chain links TRBV5-4 to TRBJ2-3, with 12 bases lining up with TRBD2. Germline V gene sequence: CDR1 SGHNT, CDR2 YYREEE (reference sequence). The V and J ends lost 1 base and 7 bases, in that order; junction bases with no gene match: 13. The length of the CDR3 is 18 residues. Variable domain in full (rest from reference TRBV5-4 and TRBJ2-3): ETGVTQSPTHLIKTRGQQVTLRCSSQSGHNTVSWYQQALGQGPQFIFQYYREEENGRGNFPPRFSGLQFPNYSSELNVNALELDDSALYLCASSLSLSSGRGLNTQYFGPGTRLTVL.

This clonotype was detected a few times. The chain recombines TRBV28 with TRBJ2-1; TRBD2 aligns across 8 bases. The CDR3 has 14 residues. The trim removed 8 bases at V and 4 bases at J, leaving 7 bases unmatched. The germline V gene encodes CDR1 MDHEN and CDR2 SYDVKM. CDR3 sequence reads: CASDTSGLYNEQFF. The CDR3 DNA sequence: TGTGCCAGCGATACTAGCGGACTTTACAATGAGCAGTTCTTC. Full variable domain (remainder filled in from reference TRBV28 and TRBJ2-1): DVKVTQSSRYLVKRTGEKVFLECVQDMDHENMFWYRQDPGLGLRLIYFSYDVKMKEKGDIPEGYSVSREKKERFSLILESASTNQTSMYLCASDTSGLYNEQFFGPGTRLTVL.

The table lists this clonotype with many counts. The genes are TRBV20-1 and TRBJ1-1; weak D call: TRBD1 (5 bases). The CDR3 runs to 12 residues. The germline CDR1 and CDR2 sequences are DFQATT and SNEGSKA (reference sequence). Trimming took 2 bases from V and 5 from J, leaving 9 bases between them. CDR3 region: CSARLQGTEAFF. CDR3 coding DNA: TGCAGTGCTAGACTCCAGGGTACTGAAGCTTTCTTT.